Listed here are 14 T cell receptor beta chains from one sample, sequenced in a study of OX40 agonist ivuxolimab in advanced cancers. Receptor amplification or capture employed the immunoSEQ multiplex PCR assay. The table comes from immuneACCESS by way of TCRdb, which keeps in-frame sequences with V and J called. Part of the clones is missing from these tables; in studies checked, under half for an unresolved V gene and the rest for unknown reasons. This sample is represented by approximately 28,000 clones; about four fifths of them were singletons. Around 17% of the sample is taken by the ten largest. Specimen: CD4+ or CD8+ T cells sorted from blood, collected in a trial of the OX40 agonist ivuxolimab. Receptors originate from an adult with an advanced solid tumor such as melanoma, head and neck, liver or kidney cancer.

The chain uses TRBV9 and TRBJ1-1; D gene unclear. Germline V gene data show CDR1 as SGDLS and CDR2 as YYNGEE. The V end was cut by 0 bases, the J end by 4 bases, with 10 bases between. The length of the CDR3 is 14 residues. As DNA, the CDR3 is TGTGCCAGCAGCGTAGGAGGATCGGGCACTGAAGCTTTCTTT. This encodes CASSVGGSGTEAFF.

This chain connects TRBV11-2 to TRBJ2-7, with 8 bases that match TRBD2. After removal of 5 bases from V and 5 bases from J, the junction contained 14 bases not matched to a gene. Germline lookup yields CDR1 SGHAT and CDR2 FQNNGV. CDR3 length equals 16 residues. The CDR3, as DNA: TGTGCCAGCAGCCTACGGGGGCAGCGGGAGTCCGACGAGCAGTACTTC. Encoded protein: CASSLRGQRESDEQYF.

The chain recombines TRBV5-1 with TRBJ2-1; D gene ambiguous. CDR3 size: 12 residues. The V and J ends lost 0 bases and 7 bases respectively, with 5 bases between them. From germline, CDR1 is SGHRS and CDR2 YFSETQ. The CDR3 sequence: CASSLGQNEQFF. The CDR3 DNA sequence: TGCGCCAGCAGCTTGGGGCAGAATGAGCAGTTCTTC. The variable domain in full, with the rest retrieved from reference TRBV5-1 and TRBJ2-1, is KAGVTQTPRYLIKTRGQQVTLSCSPISGHRSVSWYQQTPGQGLQFLFEYFSETQRNKGNFPGRFSGRQFSNSRSEMNVSTLELGDSALYLCASSLGQNEQFFGPGTRLTVL.

The V gene is TRBV5-5, the J gene TRBJ2-3, with D maybe TRBD1 (5 bases). The germline V gene has CDR1 SGHKS and CDR2 YYEKEE (reference sequence). This CDR3 has 14 amino acids. Trimming cost V 0 bases and J 4 bases, with 9 bases left between them. In nucleotides, the CDR3 is TGTGCCAGCAGCTTGGTCCCCAGGGCAGATACGCAGTATTTT. The encoded protein is CASSLVPRADTQYF.

The chain combines TRBV14 with TRBJ1-1; weak D call: TRBD1 (6 bases). The V end lost 3 bases, the J end lost 11 bases, and 16 bases lay between the germline ends. Germline V gene lookup returns CDR1 SGHDN and CDR2 FVKESK. The CDR3 spans 13 residues. CDR3 DNA: TGTGCCAGCAGCCAGTGGACAGAGGAAGACGCTTTCTTT. Translation gives CASSQWTEEDAFF. The full variable domain, rest sourced from reference TRBV14 and TRBJ1-1, is EAGVTQFPSHSVIEKGQTVTLRCDPISGHDNLYWYRRVMGKEIKFLLHFVKESKQDESGMPNNRFLAERTGGTYSTLKVQPAELEDSGVYFCASSQWTEEDAFFGQGTRLTVV.

This chain connects TRBV19 to TRBJ2-1; possible D gene TRBD1, 6 bases. The CDR3 runs to 16 residues. Germline V gene data show CDR1 as LNHDA and CDR2 as SQIVND (reference sequence). The germline V and J ends were trimmed by 6 bases and 6 bases, with 21 bases remaining between them. DNA of the CDR3: TGTGCCAGTAGCCCCTCACCGGGACATATGGGCAATGAGCAGTTCTTC. Its protein is CASSPSPGHMGNEQFF.

The rearrangement joins TRBV29-1 to TRBJ2-5; D is unresolved. The V and J ends lost 7 bases and 5 bases respectively, with 14 bases between them. The CDR3 totals 12 residues. Germline CDR1 reads SQVTM; CDR2 reads ANQGSEA. The CDR3 sequence is CSGAVMEETQYF. The CDR3 region has the DNA TGCAGCGGGGCGGTGATGGAGGAGACCCAGTACTTC.

CDR3 DNA sequence: TGTGCCAGCAGCCCCGGTTTCTTTCCGGGGGGGACCTACGAGCAGTACTTC. As protein: CASSPGFFPGGTYEQYF. The rearrangement joins TRBV7-2 to TRBJ2-7; 8 bases align to TRBD2. CDR3 length equals 17 residues. After removal of 5 bases from V and 2 bases from J, the junction contained 14 bases not matched to a gene. Per the germline V gene, CDR1 is SGHTA and CDR2 is FQGNSA.

This chain connects TRBV7-6 to TRBJ2-7; 8 bases are a match to TRBD2. Per germline, CDR1 SGHVS and CDR2 FNYEAQ. J was trimmed by 3 bases and V by 5 bases; bases with no gene match: 6. The CDR3 loop spans 14 amino acids. This CDR3 is CASSLGGTSYEQYF. As DNA, the CDR3 is TGTGCCAGCAGCCTCGGGGGGACTAGCTACGAGCAGTACTTC.

The count of this clone is one. The J gene is TRBJ1-5, the V gene TRBV10-3; D unclear. Trimming pared 6 bases from V and 0 bases from J, leaving 6 bases between. The CDR3 sequence is 13 residues long. Looked up from germline, CDR1 is ENHRY and CDR2 is SYGVKD. Here the CDR3 DNA reads TGTGCCATCAGCCCGGATAGCAATCAGCCCCAGCATTTT. Translated, it gives CAISPDSNQPQHF.

V is TRBV7-9 and J is TRBJ2-2; D remains ambiguous. V was pared by 5 bases and J by 6 bases, with 13 bases between. This CDR3 spans 14 amino acids. Germline CDR1 SEHNR, CDR2 FQNEAQ (reference sequence). CDR3 residues: CASSKWTDAGELFF. The CDR3 DNA reads TGTGCCAGCAGCAAGTGGACCGATGCCGGGGAGCTGTTTTTT. The whole variable domain, filled in from reference TRBV7-9 and TRBJ2-2, reads DTGVSQNPRHKITKRGQNVTFRCDPISEHNRLYWYRQTLGQGPEFLTYFQNEAQLEKSRLLSDRFSAERPKGSFSTLEIQRTEQGDSAMYLCASSKWTDAGELFFGEGSRLTVL.

This clone appeared once. The chain couples TRBV28 to TRBJ1-2; 9 positions agree with TRBD1. The CDR3 is 14 residues long. V was clipped by 2 bases and J by 5 bases; unmatched bases: 3. Looked up from germline, CDR1 is MDHEN and CDR2 is SYDVKM. CDR3 nucleotide sequence: TGTGCCAGCAGTTTAACCGGGACAGGGTATGGCTACACCTTC. Amino acids: CASSLTGTGYGYTF.

The gene calls are TRBV27 and TRBJ1-1; D unresolved. V lost 0 bases, J lost 8 bases, and 19 bases lay in between. Germline CDR1 reads MNHEY; CDR2 reads SMNVEV (reference sequence). This CDR3 has 16 amino acids. CDR3 DNA sequence: TGTGCCAGCAGTTTATCGGGTGGAGGCATTTTTGAAGAAGCTTTCTTT. This gives the protein CASSLSGGGIFEEAFF.

The J gene is TRBJ1-5, the V gene TRBV2; D unclear. V was clipped by 7 bases and J by 6 bases, with 16 bases between them. Germline lookup yields CDR1 SNHLY and CDR2 FYNNEI. The CDR3 extends over 14 amino acids. In nucleotides, the CDR3 is TGTGCCAGCACCCACGGAGGGAACCCTCAGCCCCAGCATTTT. Encoded protein: CASTHGGNPQPQHF. The variable domain in full, with the rest retrieved from reference TRBV2 and TRBJ1-5, is EPEVTQTPSHQVTQMGQEVILRCVPISNHLYFYWYRQILGQKVEFLVSFYNNEISEKSEIFDDQFSVERPDGSNFTLKIRSTKLEDSAMYFCASTHGGNPQPQHFGDGTRLSIL.